The TCR beta chain under discussion was sequenced for a study of blood T cells in healthy people across ages. Findings and caveats of the study: Significant beta diversity loss was already apparent by age approximately 40, declining roughly linearly. In the absence of known donor CMV status, changes in expanded clonotypes were possibly confounded. Estimated diversity across one million T cells was deemed an underestimate.

This clonotype was seen only a few times. Its antigen is as yet unknown. The CDR3 sequence is 12 residues long. Using a J-beta primer mix together with a sample-barcoded 5' primer, a second PCR was run for about 6 to 12 cycles. TCRdb reanalysed the 5' RACE reads using MiXCR and keeps one entry per CDR3 protein. The table has 800,000 to 1,300,000 distinct CDR3 sequences, under 30% seen once. These same data were also listed under a study on T cells of mothers and their children. From that report: Slightly, though not significantly, more overlap was seen in related than in unrelated mother-child pairs.

The chain employs TRBV21-1 and TRBJ1-6. TRBV21-1 is assigned pseudogene status. The sequencing sample was made of blood. The sequence derives from a girl aged 2 to 9 in good health. CDR3 protein: CASRGRGSPLHF. CDR3 coding DNA: TGTGCCAGCAGGGGTCGAGGTTCACCCCTCCACTTT.